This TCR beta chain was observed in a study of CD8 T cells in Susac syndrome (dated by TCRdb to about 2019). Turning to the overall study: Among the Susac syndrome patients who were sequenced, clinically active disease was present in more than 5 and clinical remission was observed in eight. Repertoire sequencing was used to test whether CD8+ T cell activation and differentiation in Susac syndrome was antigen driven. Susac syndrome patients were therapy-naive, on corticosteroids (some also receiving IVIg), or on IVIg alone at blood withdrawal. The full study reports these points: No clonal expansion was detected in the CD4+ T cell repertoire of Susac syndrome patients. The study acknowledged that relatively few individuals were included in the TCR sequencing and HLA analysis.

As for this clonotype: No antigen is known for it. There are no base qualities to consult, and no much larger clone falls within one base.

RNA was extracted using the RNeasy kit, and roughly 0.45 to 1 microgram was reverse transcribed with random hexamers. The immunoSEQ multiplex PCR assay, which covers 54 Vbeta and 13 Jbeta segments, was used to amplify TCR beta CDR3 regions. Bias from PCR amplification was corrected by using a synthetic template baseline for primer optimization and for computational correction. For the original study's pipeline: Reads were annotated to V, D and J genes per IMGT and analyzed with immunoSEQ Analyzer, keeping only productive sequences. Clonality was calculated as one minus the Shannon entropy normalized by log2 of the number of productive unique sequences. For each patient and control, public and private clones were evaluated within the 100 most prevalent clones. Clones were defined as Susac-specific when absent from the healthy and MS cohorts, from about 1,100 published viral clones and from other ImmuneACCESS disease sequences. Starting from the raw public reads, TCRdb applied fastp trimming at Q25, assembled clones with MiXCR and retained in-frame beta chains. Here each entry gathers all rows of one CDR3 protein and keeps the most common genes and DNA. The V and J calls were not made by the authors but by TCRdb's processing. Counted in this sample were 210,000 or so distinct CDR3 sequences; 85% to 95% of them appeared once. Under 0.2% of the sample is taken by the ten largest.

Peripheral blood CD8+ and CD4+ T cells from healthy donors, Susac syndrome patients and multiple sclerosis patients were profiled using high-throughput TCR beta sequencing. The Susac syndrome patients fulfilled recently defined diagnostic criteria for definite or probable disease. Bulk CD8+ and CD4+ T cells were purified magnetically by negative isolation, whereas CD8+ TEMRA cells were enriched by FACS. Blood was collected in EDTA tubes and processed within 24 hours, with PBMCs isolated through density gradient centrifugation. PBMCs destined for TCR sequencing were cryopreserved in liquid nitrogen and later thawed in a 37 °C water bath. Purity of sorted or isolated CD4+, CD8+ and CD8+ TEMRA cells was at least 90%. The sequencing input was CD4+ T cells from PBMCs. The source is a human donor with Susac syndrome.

The CDR3 corresponds to CSARRPQDGYTF. Read as DNA, the sequence is TGCAGTGCTCGCCGGCCGCAAGACGGCTACACCTTC. This chain joins TRBV20-1 to TRBJ1-2; the D gene identity is not certain. V is clipped by 5 bases and J by 8 bases, and the sequence between their germline boundaries is 15 bases long. The CDR3 covers 12 residues, taking in both the cysteine and the phenylalanine. CDR3 DNA only is kept here, 36 bases in frame from base 1. Sequences DFQATT (CDR1) and SNEGSKA (CDR2) are obtained from the germline V gene (reference sequence).